This TCR beta chain was recorded in a study of T cell changes during pregnancy in multiple sclerosis. This clone showed up just a few times. Assay used: immunoSEQ multiplex PCR; TCRdb lists only in-frame clones, some missing. Of about 38,000 clones detected, 75% to 95% appear once; the ten largest clones hold about 12%. This material consisted of CD8+ T cells from peripheral blood mononuclear cells, taken after pregnancy. This clonotype was obtained from a female donor with multiple sclerosis, enrolled in a pregnancy study.

The CDR3 region is CASSEQGGGNEQFF. The CDR3 DNA follows: TGTGCCAGCAGTGAACAGGGGGGAGGCAATGAGCAGTTCTTC. The chain couples TRBV6-4 to TRBJ2-1; TRBD1 matches at 8 bases. CDR3 size: 14 residues. CDR1 is MRHNA and CDR2 is SNTAGT in the germline V gene. The junction had 4 bases not matched to a gene; V was cut back by 3 bases and J by 6 bases.